These 24 T cell receptor beta chains originate from one sample sequenced in a study of neurological immune-mediated disorders. Described time point: longitudinal time-point 3. TCRdb passed the 5' RACE reads through MiXCR, listing each CDR3 protein once. Of tens of thousands of distinct CDR3 sequences in the sample, 7% to 10% were seen once. The sample taken for sequencing was PBMCs. The receptors were gathered from a woman between 40 and 55 years old in good health.

The chain joins TRBV11-2 to TRBJ2-3, with unresolved D. Looked up from germline, CDR1 is SGHAT and CDR2 is FQNNGV. This CDR3 spans 13 amino acids. Trimming stripped 0 bases from V and 8 bases from J, with 9 bases between. The CDR3 loop is CASSLEQSSTQYF. In DNA, the CDR3 is TGTGCCAGCAGCTTAGAGCAGTCGAGTACGCAGTATTTT.

In this sample, this clonotype turned up many times. This chain joins TRBV7-9 and TRBJ1-1, with 8 bases lining up with TRBD1. The CDR3 contains 14 residues. Losses at the gene ends were 6 bases for V and 6 bases for J; bases not matched to a gene: 9. Germline V gives CDR1 SEHNR, CDR2 FQNEAQ (reference sequence). The CDR3 region is CASRRTGSLAEAFF. CDR3 bases: TGTGCCAGCAGACGGACAGGGAGTCTGGCTGAAGCTTTCTTT.

This clonotype was seen ten or more times. This rearrangement joins TRBV20-1 to TRBJ2-7, with 7 positions matching TRBD1. V lost 1 base, J lost 3 bases, and 6 bases stayed unmatched. Looked up from germline, CDR1 is DFQATT and CDR2 is SNEGSKA (reference sequence). The CDR3 has 14 residues. DNA of the CDR3: TGCAGTGCTAGAGTCGCCAGGGGGAGCTACGAGCAGTACTTC. The encoded protein is CSARVARGSYEQYF.

This clonotype was counted at least ten times. The gene calls are TRBV6-5 and TRBJ2-1; no firm D call. The CDR3 consists of 15 residues. Germline CDR1 is MNHEY and CDR2 is SVGAGI. The ends were cut back, 1 base at V and 0 bases at J, with 7 bases in the middle. As DNA, the CDR3 is TGTGCCAGCAGTTACTTAGGGCACTCCTACAATGAGCAGTTCTTC. It specifies CASSYLGHSYNEQFF.

This clonotype was detected ten times or more. The V and J genes are TRBV15 and TRBJ1-1; 7 bases fit TRBD1. Germline V gene lookup returns CDR1 LNHNV and CDR2 YYDKDF (reference sequence). This CDR3 region has 17 residues. V trimming: 2 bases; J trimming: 3 bases; junction bases outside the gene matches: 12. Written as DNA, the CDR3 is TGTGCCACCAGCAGACATGACAGGGTGTCGAGTGACACTGAAGCTTTCTTT. Amino acids: CATSRHDRVSSDTEAFF.

The table lists this clonotype with many counts. The rearrangement uses TRBV5-1 and TRBJ2-1, with 11 bases identical to TRBD1. The trim removed 4 bases at V and 5 bases at J, leaving 5 bases unmatched. Germline V gene lookup returns CDR1 SGHRS and CDR2 YFSETQ. This CDR3 has 15 amino acids. The CDR3 is CASSERTGGNNEQFF. CDR3 coding DNA: TGCGCCAGCAGCGAACGGACAGGGGGCAACAATGAGCAGTTCTTC.

This clonotype has a count of ten or more. In DNA form, the CDR3 reads TGTGCCAGCAGCCAGGAGGTTTTCTCCTACGAGCAGTACTTC. It is translated as CASSQEVFSYEQYF. The J gene is TRBJ2-7, the V gene TRBV7-2; D perhaps matches TRBD2 (5 bases). V dropped 5 bases and J dropped 0 bases, with 11 bases sitting between them. The CDR3 sequence is 14 residues long. Looked up from germline, CDR1 is SGHTA and CDR2 is FQGNSA.

This clonotype was seen repeatedly, ten times or more. At one boundary the junction diverges from the germline segment, which might be a read error. This chain connects TRBV7-2 to TRBJ2-7, with 7 bases fitting TRBD2. Per the germline V gene, CDR1 is SGHTA and CDR2 is FQGNSA. This CDR3 has 14 amino acids. CDR3 loop: CASSLSGNSHGANF. Written as DNA, the CDR3 is TGTGCCAGCAGCTTAAGCGGGAATTCGCATGGGGCCAACTTC.

This clonotype occurred many times. CDR3 residues: CASSHGAWNSNQPQHF. Here the CDR3 DNA reads TGCGCCAGCAGCCATGGGGCGTGGAACAGCAATCAGCCCCAGCATTTT. The chain uses TRBV4-1 and TRBJ1-5; TRBD1 is a possible D gene (5 bases). Germline CDR1 reads MGHRA; CDR2 reads YSYEKL. The CDR3 runs 16 residues. Trimming took 3 bases from V and 1 from J, leaving 13 bases between them.

The chain employs TRBV3-1 and TRBJ2-7; D might be TRBD2 (5 bases). Trimming took 4 bases from V and 4 from J, leaving 8 bases between them. Looked up from germline, CDR1 is LGHDT and CDR2 is YNNKEL (reference sequence). This CDR3 contains 12 residues. The CDR3 protein is CASSRSGYEQYF. As DNA, the CDR3 is TGTGCCAGCAGCCGAAGCGGTTACGAGCAGTACTTC.

The chain is built from TRBV10-3 and TRBJ2-7; D ambiguous. CDR3 length: 12 residues. Trimming removed 11 bases at V and 5 bases at J, with 16 bases between. Germline-derived CDR1 and CDR2 are ENHRY and SYGVKD. The CDR3 reads CAANQRSHEQYF. The CDR3 nucleotides read TGTGCCGCTAATCAACGGTCTCACGAGCAGTACTTC.

The table lists this clonotype with many counts. J is TRBJ1-1 and V is TRBV5-1; no clear D. This CDR3 comprises 15 residues. V was pared by 7 bases and J by 0 bases, with 16 bases between. Germline V gives CDR1 SGHRS, CDR2 YFSETQ. The CDR3 DNA reads as TGCGCCAGCCATTGGGGTACAGAAATGAACACTGAAGCTTTCTTT. Translation: CASHWGTEMNTEAFF.

This clonotype was recorded many times. This chain links TRBV10-3 with TRBJ2-3, with 10 bases aligning to TRBD1. The germline gives CDR1 ENHRY, CDR2 SYGVKD. This CDR3 is 15 amino acids long. The junction had 4 bases not matched to a gene; V was cut back by 3 bases and J by 4 bases. The CDR3 region is CAISESGTGADTQYF. CDR3 nucleotides: TGTGCCATCAGTGAATCCGGGACAGGGGCAGATACGCAGTATTTT.

This clonotype has at least ten counts. Here the CDR3 reads CSVDRGSYNEQFF. Here the CDR3 DNA reads TGCAGCGTTGACAGGGGCTCCTACAATGAGCAGTTCTTC. The chain links TRBV29-1 to TRBJ2-1, with D tentatively TRBD1 (6 bases). Deletions cut 3 bases from V and 0 bases from J, with 6 bases between. This CDR3 is built from 13 residues. The germline CDR1 and CDR2 sequences are SQVTM and ANQGSEA.

This clonotype came up many times. The chain carries TRBV12-3 or TRBV12-4 and TRBJ1-2, with D tentatively TRBD1 (5 bases). The CDR3 has 15 amino acids. V was clipped by 1 base and J by 8 bases, with 17 bases between them. CDR3 loop: CASSLDGTSGRGYTF. As DNA, the CDR3 is TGTGCCAGCAGTTTAGACGGGACCTCGGGCCGGGGCTACACCTTC.

The chain recombines TRBV29-1 with TRBJ1-1, with D perhaps matching TRBD1 (5 bases). The ends were cut back, 7 bases at V and 1 base at J, with 10 bases in the middle. The CDR3 consists of 12 residues. Germline V gene data show CDR1 as SQVTM and CDR2 as ANQGSEA. The CDR3 protein is CSAGAENTEAFF. The CDR3 DNA sequence: TGCAGCGCCGGGGCCGAGAACACTGAAGCTTTCTTT.

The rearrangement links TRBV12-3 or TRBV12-4 to TRBJ1-4; D is uncertain. The CDR3 consists of 13 residues. Trimming stripped 6 bases from V and 8 bases from J, with 13 bases between. CDR3 protein: CASSPNGVEKLFF. CDR3 DNA sequence: TGTGCCAGCAGCCCCAATGGCGTAGAAAAACTGTTTTTT.

The table lists this clonotype with many counts. The chain recombines TRBV6-2 or TRBV6-3 with TRBJ2-7, with D uncertain. Germline V gives CDR1 MNHEY, CDR2 SVGEGT. Trimming removed 2 bases from V and 5 bases from J, with 4 bases in between. This CDR3 comprises 11 residues. The CDR3 bases are TGTGCCAGCAGTTACCCCCACGAGCAGTACTTC. Its translation: CASSYPHEQYF.

The sample holds many counts of this clonotype. The chain carries TRBV20-1 and TRBJ1-5; possibly TRBD1 for D (5 bases). The CDR3 totals 14 residues. The germline CDR1 and CDR2 sequences are DFQATT and SNEGSKA (reference sequence). With 6 bases removed from V and 2 bases from J, the gap between germline ends came to 14 bases. CDR3 sequence (DNA): TGCAGTGCCCGTCGCGGGGACGGCAATCAGCCCCAGCATTTT. Translation gives CSARRGDGNQPQHF.

This clonotype was recorded at least ten times. The chain couples TRBV20-1 to TRBJ1-1; TRBD1 matches at 9 bases. V was clipped by 5 bases and J by 2 bases; unmatched bases: 3. Germline V gene data show CDR1 as DFQATT and CDR2 as SNEGSKA (reference sequence). This CDR3 region has 13 residues. The CDR3 coding sequence is TGCAGTGCTTGGGGACAGGGTAACACTGAAGCTTTCTTT. Translation: CSAWGQGNTEAFF.

The V gene is TRBV18, the J gene TRBJ2-1; 7 bases are a match to TRBD2. Germline values: CDR1 KGHSH, CDR2 LQKENI. Trimming took 2 bases from V and 1 from J; bases not matched to a gene: 2. The length of the CDR3 is 15 residues. In DNA, the CDR3 is TGTGCCAGCTCACCATCGGGAGGTTCCTACAATGAGCAGTTCTTC. It encodes CASSPSGGSYNEQFF.

The chain uses TRBV5-5 and TRBJ1-3; unclear D gene. From germline, CDR1 is SGHKS and CDR2 YYEKEE (reference sequence). This CDR3 is built from 14 residues. Trimming pared 0 bases from V and 4 bases from J, leaving 8 bases between. The CDR3 nucleotides are TGTGCCAGCAGCTTGGCGGGAATCGGAAACACCATATATTTT. It encodes CASSLAGIGNTIYF.

This clonotype was seen many times. This sequence joins TRBV9 and TRBJ2-1, with 8 bases lining up with TRBD2. Trimming cost V 0 bases and J 8 bases; bases outside gene matches: 16. CDR3 size: 18 residues. Germline V gene lookup returns CDR1 SGDLS and CDR2 YYNGEE. This CDR3 reads CASSVGGTSKGPGDEQFF. The CDR3 DNA reads as TGTGCCAGCAGCGTAGGAGGGACTAGTAAGGGTCCGGGCGATGAGCAGTTCTTC.

The chain carries TRBV5-1 and TRBJ2-5, with 7 nucleotides matching TRBD1. V dropped 6 bases and J dropped 1; count of bases not matched to a gene: 6. The germline V gene has CDR1 SGHRS and CDR2 YFSETQ. The CDR3 is made up of 14 amino acids. The CDR3 DNA reads TGCGCCAGCACAGGGGGAGTCCTCCAAGAGACCCAGTACTTC. This encodes CASTGGVLQETQYF.